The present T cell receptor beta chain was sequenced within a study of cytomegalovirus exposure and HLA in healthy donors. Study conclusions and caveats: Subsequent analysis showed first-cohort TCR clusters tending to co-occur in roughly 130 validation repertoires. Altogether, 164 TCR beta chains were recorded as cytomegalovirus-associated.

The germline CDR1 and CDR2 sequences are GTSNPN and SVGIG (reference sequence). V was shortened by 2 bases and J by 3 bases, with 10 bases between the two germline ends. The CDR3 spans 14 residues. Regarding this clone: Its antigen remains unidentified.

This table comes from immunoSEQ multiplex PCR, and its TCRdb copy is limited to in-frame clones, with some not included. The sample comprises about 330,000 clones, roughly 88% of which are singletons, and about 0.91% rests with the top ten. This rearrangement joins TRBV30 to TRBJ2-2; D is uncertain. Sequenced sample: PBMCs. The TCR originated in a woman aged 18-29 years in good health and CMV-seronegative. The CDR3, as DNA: TGTGCCTGGAGTAACGAGGTTTACACCGGGGAGCTGTTTTTT. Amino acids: CAWSNEVYTGELFF.